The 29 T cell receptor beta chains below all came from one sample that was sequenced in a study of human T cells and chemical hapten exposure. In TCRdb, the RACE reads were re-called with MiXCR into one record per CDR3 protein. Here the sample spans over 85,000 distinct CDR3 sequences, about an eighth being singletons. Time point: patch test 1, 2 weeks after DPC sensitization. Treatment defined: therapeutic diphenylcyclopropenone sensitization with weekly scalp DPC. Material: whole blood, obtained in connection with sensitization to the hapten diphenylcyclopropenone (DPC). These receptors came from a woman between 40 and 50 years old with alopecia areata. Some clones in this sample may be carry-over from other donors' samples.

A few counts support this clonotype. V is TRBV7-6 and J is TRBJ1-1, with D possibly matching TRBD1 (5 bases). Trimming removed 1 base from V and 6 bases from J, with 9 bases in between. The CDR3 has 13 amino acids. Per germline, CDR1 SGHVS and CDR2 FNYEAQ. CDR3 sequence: CASSLGGEAEAFF. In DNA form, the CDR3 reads TGTGCCAGCAGCTTAGGAGGGGAGGCTGAAGCTTTCTTT.

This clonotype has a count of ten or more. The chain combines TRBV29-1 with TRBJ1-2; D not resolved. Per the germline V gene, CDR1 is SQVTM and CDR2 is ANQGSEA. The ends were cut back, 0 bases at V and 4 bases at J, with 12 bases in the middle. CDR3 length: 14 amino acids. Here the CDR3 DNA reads TGCAGCGTTGAAGATCCCGGGCCCGGCTATGGCTACACCTTC. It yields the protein CSVEDPGPGYGYTF.

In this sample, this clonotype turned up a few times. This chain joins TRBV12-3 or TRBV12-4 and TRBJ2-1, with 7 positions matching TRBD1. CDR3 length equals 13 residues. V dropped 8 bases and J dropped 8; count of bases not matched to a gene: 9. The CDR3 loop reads CASSKGAPDEQFF. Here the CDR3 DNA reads TGTGCCAGCTCGAAGGGGGCGCCGGATGAGCAGTTCTTC.

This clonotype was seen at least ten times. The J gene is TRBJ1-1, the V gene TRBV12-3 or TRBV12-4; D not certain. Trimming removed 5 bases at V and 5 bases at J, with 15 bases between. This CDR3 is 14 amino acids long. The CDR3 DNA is TGTGCCAGCAGTATAAGCCCTGGTAGGACTGAAGCTTTCTTT. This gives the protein CASSISPGRTEAFF.

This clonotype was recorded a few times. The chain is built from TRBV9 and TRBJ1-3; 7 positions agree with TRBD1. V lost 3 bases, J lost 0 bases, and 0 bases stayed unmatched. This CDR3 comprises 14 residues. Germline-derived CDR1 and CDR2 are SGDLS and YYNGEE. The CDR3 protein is CASSGQGSGNTIYF. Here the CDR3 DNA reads TGTGCCAGCAGCGGACAGGGCTCTGGAAACACCATATATTTT.

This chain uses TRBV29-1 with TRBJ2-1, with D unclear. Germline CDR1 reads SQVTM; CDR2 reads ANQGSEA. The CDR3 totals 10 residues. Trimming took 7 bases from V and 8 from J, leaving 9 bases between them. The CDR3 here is CSARLDEQFF. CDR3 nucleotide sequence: TGCAGCGCCCGCCTTGATGAGCAGTTCTTC.

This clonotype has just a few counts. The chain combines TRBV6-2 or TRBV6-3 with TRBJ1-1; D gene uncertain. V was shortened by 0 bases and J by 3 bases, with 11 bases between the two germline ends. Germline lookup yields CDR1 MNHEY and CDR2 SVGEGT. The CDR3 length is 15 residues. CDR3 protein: CASSYSIRWYTEAFF. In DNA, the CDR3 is TGTGCCAGCAGTTACTCGATCCGGTGGTACACTGAAGCTTTCTTT.

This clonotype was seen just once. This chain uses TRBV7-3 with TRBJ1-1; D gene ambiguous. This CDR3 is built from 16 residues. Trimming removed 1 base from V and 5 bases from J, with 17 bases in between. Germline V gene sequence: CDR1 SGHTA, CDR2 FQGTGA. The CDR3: CASSLNIGRELTEAFF. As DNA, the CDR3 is TGTGCCAGCAGCTTAAATATAGGGCGCGAACTGACTGAAGCTTTCTTT.

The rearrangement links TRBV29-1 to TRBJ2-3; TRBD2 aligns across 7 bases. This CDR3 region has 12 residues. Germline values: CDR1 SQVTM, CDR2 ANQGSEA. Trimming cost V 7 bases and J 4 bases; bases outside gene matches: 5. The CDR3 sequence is CSGLAGPDTQYF. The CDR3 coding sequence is TGCAGCGGCTTAGCGGGCCCAGATACGCAGTATTTT.

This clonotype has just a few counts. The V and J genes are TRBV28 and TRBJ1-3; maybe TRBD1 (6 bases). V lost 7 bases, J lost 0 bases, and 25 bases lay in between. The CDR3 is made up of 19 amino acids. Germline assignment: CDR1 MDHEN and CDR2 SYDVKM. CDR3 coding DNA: TGTGCCAGCACCCCTGGGGGCGCTACAGGGAGATACTCTGGAAACACCATATATTTT. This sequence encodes CASTPGGATGRYSGNTIYF.

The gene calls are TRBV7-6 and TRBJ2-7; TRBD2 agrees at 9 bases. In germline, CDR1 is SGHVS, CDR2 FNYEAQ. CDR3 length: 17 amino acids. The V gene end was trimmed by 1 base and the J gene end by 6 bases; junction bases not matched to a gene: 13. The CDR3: CASSLGLLAGGPSEQYF. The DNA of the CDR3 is TGTGCCAGCAGCTTAGGGCTGCTGGCGGGAGGGCCCAGCGAGCAGTACTTC. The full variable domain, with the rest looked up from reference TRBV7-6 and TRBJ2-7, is GAGVSQSPRYKVTKRGQDVALRCDPISGHVSLYWYRQALGQGPEFLTYFNYEAQQDKSGLPNDRFSAERPEGSISTLTIQRTEQRDSAMYRCASSLGLLAGGPSEQYFGPGTRLTVT.

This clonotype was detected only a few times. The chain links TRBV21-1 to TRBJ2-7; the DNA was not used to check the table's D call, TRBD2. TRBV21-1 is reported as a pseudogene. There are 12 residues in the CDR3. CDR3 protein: CASSKGGNEQYF. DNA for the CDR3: TGTGCCAGCAGCAAAGGAGGGAACGAGCAGTACTTC.

CDR3 DNA sequence: TGTGCCAGTAGCCCCGGCCCCGGAGGATCCTACGAGCAGTACTTC. This translates into CASSPGPGGSYEQYF. The chain combines TRBV19 with TRBJ2-7; D might be TRBD2 (5 bases). This CDR3 contains 15 residues. Between the trimmed V and J ends, which lost 6 bases and 1 base, there was a span of 16 bases. Germline values: CDR1 LNHDA, CDR2 SQIVND (reference sequence).

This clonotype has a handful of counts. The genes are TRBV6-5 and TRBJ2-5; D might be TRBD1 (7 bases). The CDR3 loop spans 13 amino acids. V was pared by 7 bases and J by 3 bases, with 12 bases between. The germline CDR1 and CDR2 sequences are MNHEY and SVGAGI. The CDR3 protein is CASTDREEETQYF. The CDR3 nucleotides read TGTGCCAGCACAGACAGGGAGGAAGAGACCCAGTACTTC.

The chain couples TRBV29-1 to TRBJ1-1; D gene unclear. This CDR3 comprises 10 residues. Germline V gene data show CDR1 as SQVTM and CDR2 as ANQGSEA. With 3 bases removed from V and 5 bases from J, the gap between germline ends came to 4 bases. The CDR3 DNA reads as TGCAGCGTTGATGGTACTGAAGCTTTCTTT. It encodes CSVDGTEAFF.

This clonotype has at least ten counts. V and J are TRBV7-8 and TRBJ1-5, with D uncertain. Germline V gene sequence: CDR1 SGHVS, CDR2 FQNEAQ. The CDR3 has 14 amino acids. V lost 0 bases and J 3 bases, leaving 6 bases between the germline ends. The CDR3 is CASSLAGFNQPQHF. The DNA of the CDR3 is TGTGCCAGCAGCTTAGCCGGATTCAATCAGCCCCAGCATTTT.

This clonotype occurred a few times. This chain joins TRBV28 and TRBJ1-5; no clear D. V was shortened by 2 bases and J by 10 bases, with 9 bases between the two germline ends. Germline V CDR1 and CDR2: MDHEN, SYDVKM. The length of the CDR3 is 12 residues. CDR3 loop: CASSLPSGPQHF. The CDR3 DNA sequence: TGTGCCAGCAGTTTACCGTCTGGTCCCCAGCATTTT.

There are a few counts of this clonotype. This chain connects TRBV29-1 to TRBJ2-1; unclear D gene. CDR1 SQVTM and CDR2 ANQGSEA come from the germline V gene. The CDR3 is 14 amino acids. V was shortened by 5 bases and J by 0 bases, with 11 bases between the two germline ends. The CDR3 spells CSVTLSGSYNEQFF. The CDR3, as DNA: TGCAGCGTTACCCTTTCAGGCTCCTACAATGAGCAGTTCTTC.

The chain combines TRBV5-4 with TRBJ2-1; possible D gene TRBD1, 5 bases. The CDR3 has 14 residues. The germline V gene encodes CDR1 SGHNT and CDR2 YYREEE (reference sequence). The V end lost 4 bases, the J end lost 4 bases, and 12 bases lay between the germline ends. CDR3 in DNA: TGTGCCAGCAGCATAAGGACACGGTACAATGAGCAGTTCTTC. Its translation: CASSIRTRYNEQFF.

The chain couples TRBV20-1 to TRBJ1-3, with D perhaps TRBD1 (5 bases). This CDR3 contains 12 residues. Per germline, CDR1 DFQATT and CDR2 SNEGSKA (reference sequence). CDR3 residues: CAGGFSGNTIYF. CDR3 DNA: TGCGCGGGGGGTTTCTCTGGAAACACCATATATTTT.

The CDR3 nucleotides read TGTGCCAGCAGCGCCGACAAACTCAAATCCTACGAGCAGTACTTC. It yields the protein CASSADKLKSYEQYF. This sequence joins TRBV5-5 and TRBJ2-7; D remains ambiguous. Germline CDR1 reads SGHKS; CDR2 reads YYEKEE (reference sequence). This CDR3 has 15 amino acids. Deletions cut 4 bases from V and 1 base from J, with 15 bases between.

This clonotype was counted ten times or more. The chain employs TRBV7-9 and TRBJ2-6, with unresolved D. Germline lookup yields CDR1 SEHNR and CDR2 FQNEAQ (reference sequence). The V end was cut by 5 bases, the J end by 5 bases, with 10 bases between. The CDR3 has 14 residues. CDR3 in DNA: TGTGCCAGCAGCATCGTCCCGAGGGCCAACGTCCTGACTTTC. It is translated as CASSIVPRANVLTF.

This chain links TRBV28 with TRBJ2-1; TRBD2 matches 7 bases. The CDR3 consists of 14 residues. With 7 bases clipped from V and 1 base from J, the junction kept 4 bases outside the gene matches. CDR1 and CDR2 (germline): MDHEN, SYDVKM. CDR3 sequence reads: CASNSGFSYNEQFF. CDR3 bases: TGTGCCAGCAATAGCGGGTTTTCCTACAATGAGCAGTTCTTC.

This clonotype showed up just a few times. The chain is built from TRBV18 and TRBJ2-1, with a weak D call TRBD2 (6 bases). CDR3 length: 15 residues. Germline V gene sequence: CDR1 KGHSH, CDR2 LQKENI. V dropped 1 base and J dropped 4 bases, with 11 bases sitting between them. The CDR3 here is CASSPLGGSYNEQFF. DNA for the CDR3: TGTGCCAGCTCACCACTGGGGGGATCGTACAATGAGCAGTTCTTC.

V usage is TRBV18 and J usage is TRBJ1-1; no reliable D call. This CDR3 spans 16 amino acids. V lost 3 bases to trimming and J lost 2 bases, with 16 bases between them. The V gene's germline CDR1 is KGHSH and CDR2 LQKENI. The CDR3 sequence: CASSPRQASSNTEAFF. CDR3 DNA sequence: TGTGCCAGCTCACCCCGCCAAGCCTCTTCCAACACTGAAGCTTTCTTT.

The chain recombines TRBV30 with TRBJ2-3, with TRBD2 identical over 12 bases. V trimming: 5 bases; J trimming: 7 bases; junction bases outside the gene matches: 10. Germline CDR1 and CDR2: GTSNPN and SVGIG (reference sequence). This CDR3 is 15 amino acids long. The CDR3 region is CAWGGASGRGNTQYF. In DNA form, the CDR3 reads TGTGCCTGGGGAGGAGCTAGCGGGAGGGGGAATACGCAGTATTTT.

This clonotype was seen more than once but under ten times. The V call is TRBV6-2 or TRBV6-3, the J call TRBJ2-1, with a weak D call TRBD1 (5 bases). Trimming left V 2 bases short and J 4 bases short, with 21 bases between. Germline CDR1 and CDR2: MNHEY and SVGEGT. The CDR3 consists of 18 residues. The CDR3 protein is CASSYALSRGTAYNEQFF. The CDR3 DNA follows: TGTGCCAGCAGTTACGCCCTAAGTAGGGGAACGGCTTACAATGAGCAGTTCTTC.

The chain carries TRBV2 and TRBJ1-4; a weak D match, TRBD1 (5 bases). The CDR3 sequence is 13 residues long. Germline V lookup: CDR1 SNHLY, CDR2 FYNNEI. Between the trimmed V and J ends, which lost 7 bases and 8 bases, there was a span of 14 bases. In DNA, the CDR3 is TGTGCCAGCACGAAGGGGATGAGGGAAAAACTGTTTTTT. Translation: CASTKGMREKLFF.

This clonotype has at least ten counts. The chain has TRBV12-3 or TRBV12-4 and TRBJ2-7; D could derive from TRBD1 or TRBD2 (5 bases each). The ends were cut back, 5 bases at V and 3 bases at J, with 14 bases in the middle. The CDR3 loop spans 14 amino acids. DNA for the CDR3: TGTGCCAGCAGTGAGGGGAGCCCGAACTACGAGCAGTACTTC. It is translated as CASSEGSPNYEQYF.